There are a few counts of the clone carrying this T cell receptor beta chain. V shed 5 bases and J 3 bases; nucleotides not matched to a gene: 2. This CDR3 is built from 13 residues. Germline V lookup: CDR1 SGDLS, CDR2 YYNGEE. This specimen belongs to a study of cytomegalovirus exposure and HLA in healthy donors. Using immunoSEQ multiplex PCR, the repertoire was profiled, and TCRdb retains in-frame clones only, with some absent. Found here are approximately 280,000 clones, around nine tenths of them singletons; the top ten hold approximately 0.88%. The TCR was taken from a woman aged 18 to 35 in good health and CMV-seronegative. The chain is built from TRBV9 and TRBJ1-2, with TRBD1 matching over 9 bases. Sequenced input: PBMCs. CDR3 sequence (DNA): TGTGCCAGCAGGACAGGGGGGGACTATGGCTACACCTTC. Its translation is CASRTGGDYGYTF.